The clone carrying this T cell receptor beta chain was recorded a few times. The target antigen is unknown. V was cut by 3 bases and J by 5 bases, with 14 bases left in between. Germline loops: CDR1 LNHDA, CDR2 SQIVND (reference sequence). CDR3 length equals 15 residues. For TCR beta, libraries came from quantitative 5'-RACE with molecular barcodes. TCRdb analysed the 5' RACE reads with MiXCR anew, one entry per CDR3 protein. This table has about 360,000 distinct CDR3 sequences, 20% to 25% appearing once. This entry is derived from a study of CD8 T cells in ankylosing spondylitis. General observations from the study: Earlier literature documents some of the motif variants in reactive arthritis synovial fluid and blood.

This sequence originates from a male donor with ankylosing spondylitis or in good health (not recorded which). V usage is TRBV19 and J usage is TRBJ2-1; tentatively, D is TRBD1 (6 bases). The sample consisted of blood, either unsorted or a sorted T cell fraction (not recorded which). The CDR3 DNA is TGTGCCAGTAGTATGGCGGCAGGGGCCGACAATGAGCAGTTCTTC. Amino acid sequence: CASSMAAGADNEQFF.